This T cell receptor (beta chain) was identified during a study of T cell clonality in common variable immunodeficiency. The CDR3 is 16 amino acids. Germline V gives CDR1 SGHRS, CDR2 YFSETQ. Assay: immunoSEQ multiplex PCR; the TCRdb copy retains only in-frame clones and omits some. The sample has roughly 48,000 clones, none seen only once. With respect to this clone: The CDR3 end lies 3 residues beyond the end of the read and is filled in from the germline J gene.

Patients and controls were mostly of Caucasian heritage. This receptor was taken from a person aged 18 to 75 in good health. Material: peripheral blood mononuclear cells. V usage is TRBV5-1 and J usage is TRBJ2-2, with TRBD1 identical over 8 bases. The CDR3 sequence: CASSLGDRSTNEKLFF. Partial CDR3 DNA: TGCGCCAGCAGCCTCGGGGACAGGTCAACTAATGAAAAG.